This TCR beta chain emerged from a study of shared T cell receptors in the human thymus. Germline CDR1 and CDR2: MNHEY and SMNVEV (reference sequence). The V end was cut by 2 bases, the J end by 4 bases, with 12 bases between. There are 15 residues in the CDR3. Method: immunoSEQ multiplex PCR; TCRdb's copy keeps in-frame clones and lacks some. The table includes hundreds of thousands of clones, approximately 89% detected once. This sample was shared with a second study, whose subject was human thymus T cells. Per that paper: During corrective heart surgery, resections were taken, and the thymus tissue came from them.

Sample: thymocytes. This chain connects TRBV27 to TRBJ2-1; tentatively, D is TRBD1 (7 bases). The clonotype comes from a boy younger than two with a congenital heart defect. In DNA form, the CDR3 reads TGTGCCAGCAGTTTAAGGGGGCGGGATTACAATGAGCAGTTCTTC. Its protein is CASSLRGRDYNEQFF.